The 11 T cell receptor beta chains below all came from one sample that was sequenced in a study of blood T cell repertoires in COVID-19. The data were produced by immunoSEQ multiplex PCR, yet TCRdb's version contains in-frame clones alone and is incomplete. This table holds fewer than 350,000 clones, roughly 91% found once. Specimen: peripheral blood. These receptors all come from a man aged 40-49 years with acute or convalescent COVID-19.

In its sample, this clone was seen once. The V and J genes are TRBV3-1 (or the pseudogene TRBV3-2) and TRBJ2-1; 14 bases fit TRBD2. The CDR3 runs 15 residues. The ends lost 8 bases at V and 10 bases at J; junction bases unmatched: 10. In germline, CDR1 is LGHDT, CDR2 YNNKEL (reference sequence). The CDR3 DNA sequence: TGTGCCAGCTCTCCGGGACTAGCGGGGGCACGGGAGCAGTTCTTC. Protein: CASSPGLAGAREQFF.

The chain has TRBV5-1 and TRBJ1-4, with TRBD1 matching over 8 bases. This CDR3 has 16 amino acids. V lost 0 bases and J lost 8; bases outside the gene matches: 9. Germline assignment: CDR1 SGHRS and CDR2 YFSETQ. In DNA, the CDR3 is TGCGCCAGCAGCTTGGACGCCGGGACAGGATGGGAAAAACTGTTTTTT. This sequence encodes CASSLDAGTGWEKLFF.

The chain couples TRBV10-2 to TRBJ2-7; a weak D match, TRBD2 (5 bases). The CDR3 contains 12 residues. Germline CDR1 WSHSY, CDR2 SAAADI. V lost 0 bases and J 5 bases, leaving 5 bases between the germline ends. The CDR3 bases are TGCGCCAGCAGTGAGTCGAGGGACGAGCAGTACTTC. Translating it yields CASSESRDEQYF.

The chain carries TRBV28 and TRBJ2-3, with TRBD2 as a possible D gene (6 bases). V was pared by 6 bases and J by 4 bases, with 11 bases between. CDR3 size: 13 residues. Germline CDR1 MDHEN, CDR2 SYDVKM. In nucleotides, the CDR3 is TGTGCCAGCAGACGCGGGGACCCAGATACGCAGTATTTT. Encoded protein: CASRRGDPDTQYF.

This clone was observed once. V gene TRBV5-4 combines with J gene TRBJ2-1; 8 bases are shared with TRBD1. The CDR3 loop spans 15 amino acids. CDR1 SGHNT and CDR2 YYREEE come from the germline V gene (reference sequence). V lost 4 bases to trimming and J lost 6 bases; unmatched junction nucleotides: 9. For the CDR3, the DNA is TGTGCCAGCAGCCTGTCCAGGGGGCGTTTCAATGAGCAGTTCTTC. This sequence encodes CASSLSRGRFNEQFF. The variable domain in full, with the rest retrieved from reference TRBV5-4 and TRBJ2-1, is ETGVTQSPTHLIKTRGQQVTLRCSSQSGHNTVSWYQQALGQGPQFIFQYYREEENGRGNFPPRFSGLQFPNYSSELNVNALELDDSALYLCASSLSRGRFNEQFFGPGTRLTVL.

This clone was picked up a small number of times. The V gene is TRBV19, the J gene TRBJ1-5; a weak D match, TRBD1 (5 bases). Germline CDR1 is LNHDA and CDR2 is SQIVND (reference sequence). This CDR3 region has 17 residues. Trimming removed 1 base at V and 2 bases at J, with 15 bases between. CDR3 protein: CASSIGGGGIGNQPQHF. CDR3 bases: TGTGCCAGTAGTATAGGTGGGGGGGGTATTGGCAATCAGCCCCAGCATTTT.

J is TRBJ1-3 and V is TRBV6-5; D perhaps matches TRBD1 (5 bases). Deletions cut 11 bases from V and 0 bases from J, with 14 bases between. This CDR3 region has 14 residues. Germline loops: CDR1 MNHEY, CDR2 SVGAGI. The CDR3 loop reads CAGGNGPSGNTIYF. CDR3 bases: TGTGCCGGGGGGAACGGGCCCTCTGGAAACACCATATATTTT.

Note on this clone: The identical CDR3 is also encoded by other nucleotide sequences in the sample. V gene TRBV6-5 combines with J gene TRBJ2-1; D gene ambiguous. V lost 2 bases and J lost 8, with 4 bases in between. Per the germline V gene, CDR1 is MNHEY and CDR2 is SVGAGI. This CDR3 has 11 residues. CDR3 bases: TGTGCCAGCAGTTACCGTGATGAGCAGTTCTTC. Its translation: CASSYRDEQFF.

The chain carries TRBV2 and TRBJ2-2; TRBD1 matches at 11 bases. CDR1 SNHLY and CDR2 FYNNEI come from the germline V gene. The CDR3 contains 14 residues. The junction had 5 bases not matched to a gene; V was cut back by 10 bases and J by 4 bases. The CDR3 loop reads CATGGTGGTGELFF. The CDR3 DNA follows: TGTGCCACCGGGGGGACAGGGGGCACCGGGGAGCTGTTTTTT.

The CDR3 sequence is CASSPYGGAYEQYF. The CDR3 coding sequence is TGTGCCAGCAGCCCCTATGGGGGGGCCTACGAGCAGTACTTC. The chain couples TRBV6-2 or TRBV6-3 to TRBJ2-7, with 7 nucleotides matching TRBD2. CDR3 length: 14 residues. Germline values: CDR1 MNHEY, CDR2 SVGEGT. The V gene end was trimmed by 6 bases and the J gene end by 2 bases; junction bases not matched to a gene: 7.

This clone was observed a few times. The J gene is TRBJ1-2, the V gene TRBV24-1, with TRBD1 as a possible D gene (5 bases). The V and J ends lost 6 bases and 4 bases respectively, with 11 bases between them. The CDR3 is 13 amino acids. CDR1 is KGHDR, CDR2 SFDVKD, per germline. CDR3 nucleotides: TGTGCCACCAGTCGGGGGGATGGCTATGGCTACACCTTC. Protein sequence: CATSRGDGYGYTF.